The 30 T cell receptor beta chains given below trace back to one sample, sequenced in a study of graft-versus-host responses after intestinal transplantation. Repertoires were generated with immunoSEQ multiplex PCR, while TCRdb's copy carries only in-frame clones and drops some. The sample has more than 65,000 clones; over 70% are singletons. No antigen is known for these receptors. The sequencing here drew on unstimulated CD4+ T cells sorted from spleen or lymph node cells, taken before transplant. These receptors were collected from a human donor who was the organ donor for an intestinal transplant.

The chain combines TRBV6-5 with TRBJ1-5, with 7 bases fitting TRBD1. CDR1 is MNHEY and CDR2 is SVGAGI in the germline V gene. The CDR3 is made up of 15 amino acids. Trimming took 2 bases from V and 11 from J; bases not matched to a gene: 12. Here the CDR3 reads CASSYGQMGQGAQHF. In DNA form, the CDR3 reads TGTGCCAGCAGTTACGGACAGATGGGCCAGGGGGCCCAGCATTTT.

This clone was seen more than once but under ten times. The chain combines TRBV4-1 with TRBJ1-6; 7 nucleotides line up with TRBD1. Trimming cost V 1 base and J 9 bases; bases outside gene matches: 0. The length of the CDR3 is 13 residues. CDR1 MGHRA and CDR2 YSYEKL come from the germline V gene. The CDR3 sequence: CASSQAGGSPLHF. Here the CDR3 DNA reads TGCGCCAGCAGCCAAGCAGGGGGTTCACCCCTCCACTTT.

J is TRBJ2-2 and V is TRBV4-1; D unresolved. Germline loops: CDR1 MGHRA, CDR2 YSYEKL. Trimming shortened V by 0 bases and J by 3 bases, and 5 bases separated the two germline ends. CDR3 length: 14 amino acids. CDR3: CASSQERDTGELFF. The CDR3 DNA reads TGCGCCAGCAGCCAAGAACGAGACACCGGGGAGCTGTTTTTT.

This sequence joins TRBV27 and TRBJ2-2, with D uncertain. The germline V and J ends were trimmed by 6 bases and 3 bases, with 8 bases remaining between them. Germline CDR1 MNHEY, CDR2 SMNVEV (reference sequence). CDR3 size: 13 residues. CDR3 amino acids: CASRSVDTGELFF. CDR3 nucleotides: TGTGCCAGCAGGAGCGTGGACACCGGGGAGCTGTTTTTT.

The chain links TRBV10-3 to TRBJ1-2; possibly TRBD1 for D (6 bases). The CDR3 runs to 14 residues. Germline CDR1 reads ENHRY; CDR2 reads SYGVKD. With 2 bases removed from V and 6 bases from J, the gap between germline ends came to 13 bases. CDR3 nucleotides: TGTGCCATCAGTGAGACGACAGGAGACCATGGCTACACCTTC. Translation gives CAISETTGDHGYTF.

V gene TRBV4-3 combines with J gene TRBJ1-2; no clear D. The CDR3 has 14 residues. The germline V gene encodes CDR1 LGHNA and CDR2 YSLEER. Between the trimmed V and J ends, which lost 3 bases and 10 bases, there was a span of 18 bases. CDR3 nucleotides: TGCGCCAGCAGCCAGCATCACTCTTCGGGGAACTACACCTTC. Its protein product is CASSQHHSSGNYTF.

This chain connects TRBV28 to TRBJ1-4; 7 bases match TRBD1. The CDR3 is 16 amino acids. V lost 5 bases, J lost 3 bases, and 9 bases stayed unmatched. Germline CDR1 MDHEN, CDR2 SYDVKM. The CDR3 protein is CASSPLNRGPNEKLFF. The CDR3 nucleotides read TGTGCCAGCAGTCCGCTAAACAGGGGTCCTAATGAAAAACTGTTTTTT.

The chain recombines TRBV11-3 with TRBJ1-1, with 8 bases identical to TRBD1. Germline V gives CDR1 SGHNT, CDR2 YENEEA. This CDR3 has 15 amino acids. With 1 base clipped from V and 4 bases from J, the junction kept 5 bases outside the gene matches. The CDR3 bases are TGTGCCAGCAGCTTAGGACAGGGGAGAGGCACTGAAGCTTTCTTT. Its protein product is CASSLGQGRGTEAFF. The full variable domain, with the rest looked up from reference TRBV11-3 and TRBJ1-1, is EAGVVQSPRYKIIEKKQPVAFWCNPISGHNTLYWYLQNLGQGPELLIRYENEEAVDDSQLPKDRFSAERLKGVDSTLKIQPAELGDSAVYLCASSLGQGRGTEAFFGQGTRLTVV.

The chain couples TRBV6-1 to TRBJ1-6; D is undetermined. The CDR3 loop spans 13 amino acids. Germline V gives CDR1 MNHNS, CDR2 SASEGT. Trimming stripped 11 bases from V and 9 bases from J, with 17 bases between. The CDR3 coding sequence is TGTGCCGGAGGAATGACCGGGAGTTCACCCCTCCACTTT. Encoded protein: CAGGMTGSSPLHF.

The J gene is TRBJ2-3, the V gene TRBV11-3; 7 bases fit TRBD2. The germline V gene has CDR1 SGHNT and CDR2 YENEEA. Trimming cost V 5 bases and J 5 bases; bases outside gene matches: 7. The CDR3 runs to 14 residues. The CDR3 DNA is TGTGCCAGCAGCGATGGGGGGGGTGGAGATACGCAGTATTTT. This translates into CASSDGGGGDTQYF.

Concerning this clone: This sample also contains other DNA sequences that code for the same CDR3. The rearrangement uses TRBV6-1 and TRBJ2-5; 9 bases match TRBD1. Germline CDR1 is MNHNS and CDR2 is SASEGT. CDR3 length: 13 residues. Trimming took 6 bases from V and 5 from J; bases not matched to a gene: 4. CDR3 DNA sequence: TGTGCCAGCAGCGGGGACAGGGTTGAGACCCAGTACTTC. Its protein product is CASSGDRVETQYF.

The gene calls are TRBV7-9 and TRBJ2-5, with TRBD2 as a possible D gene (7 bases). Germline CDR1 and CDR2: SEHNR and FQNEAQ (reference sequence). The CDR3 has 15 amino acids. V lost 1 base to trimming and J lost 4 bases, with 13 bases between them. The CDR3 region is CASSLDGGLRETQYF. CDR3 DNA: TGTGCCAGCAGCTTAGACGGGGGGCTTAGAGAGACCCAGTACTTC.

The chain uses TRBV11-2 and TRBJ1-5, with D possibly matching TRBD1 (5 bases). The CDR3 is 16 residues long. V shed 4 bases and J shed 0 bases, with 13 bases lying between them. Looked up from germline, CDR1 is SGHAT and CDR2 is FQNNGV. CDR3 in amino acids: CASSSTTGNSNQPQHF. The CDR3 DNA is TGTGCCAGCAGCTCAACTACAGGCAATAGCAATCAGCCCCAGCATTTT.

This chain links TRBV6-1 with TRBJ1-1, with 9 bases identical to TRBD1. Trimming removed 4 bases from V and 5 bases from J; junction bases left unmatched: 5. This CDR3 spans 14 amino acids. The germline gives CDR1 MNHNS, CDR2 SASEGT. The CDR3 nucleotides read TGTGCCAGCAGTGGTGGGACAGGGAAGACTGAAGCTTTCTTT. Translated: CASSGGTGKTEAFF.

The genes are TRBV6-5 and TRBJ1-1; D is unresolved. This CDR3 spans 12 amino acids. V lost 4 bases and J 0 bases, leaving 3 bases between the germline ends. Germline CDR1 and CDR2: MNHEY and SVGAGI. Written as DNA, the CDR3 is TGTGCCAGCAGTTCGGTGAACACTGAAGCTTTCTTT. This codes for CASSSVNTEAFF.

The chain combines TRBV4-1 with TRBJ1-4, with 10 bases fitting TRBD1. CDR1 and CDR2 from the germline V gene are MGHRA and YSYEKL. The CDR3 totals 20 residues. After removal of 2 bases from V and 4 bases from J, the junction contained 16 bases not matched to a gene. As DNA, the CDR3 is TGCGCCAGCAGCCAACGCAAGCCGGACAGGGGGATTAAAGATAATGAAAAACTGTTTTTT. It encodes CASSQRKPDRGIKDNEKLFF.

The V call is TRBV14, the J call TRBJ1-1; 8 positions match TRBD1. This CDR3 is built from 14 residues. With 4 bases clipped from V and 7 bases from J, the junction kept 8 bases outside the gene matches. Germline loops: CDR1 SGHDN, CDR2 FVKESK. The CDR3 bases are TGTGCCAGCAGCCGGACAGGGAGAACAGGTGAAGCTTTCTTT. Protein product: CASSRTGRTGEAFF. Variable domain in full (rest from reference TRBV14 and TRBJ1-1): EAGVTQFPSHSVIEKGQTVTLRCDPISGHDNLYWYRRVMGKEIKFLLHFVKESKQDESGMPNNRFLAERTGGTYSTLKVQPAELEDSGVYFCASSRTGRTGEAFFGQGTRLTVV.

This chain uses TRBV5-1 with TRBJ1-1; TRBD1 matches 9 bases. CDR3 length equals 14 residues. The V and J ends lost 2 bases and 7 bases, in that order; junction bases with no gene match: 6. CDR1 is SGHRS and CDR2 is YFSETQ in the germline V gene. The CDR3 sequence: CASSLQGARDEAFF. CDR3 nucleotides: TGCGCCAGCAGCTTACAGGGGGCAAGGGATGAAGCTTTCTTT. The variable domain in full, completed from reference TRBV5-1 and TRBJ1-1, reads KAGVTQTPRYLIKTRGQQVTLSCSPISGHRSVSWYQQTPGQGLQFLFEYFSETQRNKGNFPGRFSGRQFSNSRSEMNVSTLELGDSALYLCASSLQGARDEAFFGQGTRLTVV.

The chain couples TRBV6-5 to TRBJ1-2, with D possibly matching TRBD1 (6 bases). CDR1 and CDR2 from the germline V gene are MNHEY and SVGAGI. Trimming removed 5 bases at V and 7 bases at J, with 17 bases between. This CDR3 comprises 14 residues. The CDR3 DNA reads TGTGCCAGCAGTGCAAACAGGGATAGGGCTGGCTACACCTTC. Translating gives CASSANRDRAGYTF.

The chain links TRBV5-1 to TRBJ1-4; D unresolved. CDR1 and CDR2 (germline): SGHRS, YFSETQ. V dropped 0 bases and J dropped 3 bases, with 9 bases sitting between them. CDR3 length: 15 residues. The CDR3 sequence is CASSLGQASNEKLFF. The DNA for the CDR3 is TGCGCCAGCAGCTTGGGCCAGGCCTCTAATGAAAAACTGTTTTTT.

The chain has TRBV2 and TRBJ1-4; D not certain. CDR3 length equals 11 residues. Germline V gene lookup returns CDR1 SNHLY and CDR2 FYNNEI. V lost 3 bases to trimming and J lost 8 bases, with 4 bases between them. In DNA form, the CDR3 reads TGTGCCAGCAGTGAGTTAGAAAAACTGTTTTTT. Amino acid sequence: CASSELEKLFF.

This chain connects TRBV19 to TRBJ1-1; D is ambiguous. The CDR3 spans 13 residues. The V gene lost 6 bases and the J gene lost 1 base, with 9 bases spanning the gap. Germline CDR1 reads LNHDA; CDR2 reads SQIVND (reference sequence). CDR3 sequence: CASSLWANTEAFF. Written as DNA, the CDR3 is TGTGCCAGTAGCTTATGGGCGAACACTGAAGCTTTCTTT.

This rearrangement joins TRBV5-3 to TRBJ1-4; D might be TRBD1 (5 bases). TRBV5-3 falls under the ORF class, with uncertain function. Trimming removed 5 bases from V and 1 base from J, with 12 bases in between. There are 15 residues in the CDR3. CDR3 nucleotides: TGTGCCAGAAGTTGGGCGGGGGGAACTAATGAAAAACTGTTTTTT. Its protein is CARSWAGGTNEKLFF.

A single count supports this clone. The chain is built from TRBV9 and TRBJ2-3; 7 bases line up with TRBD2. Germline CDR1 and CDR2: SGDLS and YYNGEE. Trimming at V came to 3 bases and at J to 8 bases, leaving 15 bases not matched to a gene. The CDR3 extends over 16 amino acids. The DNA of the CDR3 is TGTGCCAGCAGCGCGGGGGGTGCGGGCGCACAAGGTACGCAGTATTTT. Translating it yields CASSAGGAGAQGTQYF. Drawing the rest from reference TRBV9 and TRBJ2-3, the complete variable domain is DSGVTQTPKHLITATGQRVTLRCSPRSGDLSVYWYQQSLDQGLQFLIQYYNGEERAKGNILERFSAQQFPDLHSELNLSSLELGDSALYFCASSAGGAGAQGTQYFGPGTRLTVL.

Only one count was recorded for this clone. This sequence joins TRBV19 and TRBJ1-1, with D perhaps matching TRBD1 (5 bases). The germline V gene has CDR1 LNHDA and CDR2 SQIVND (reference sequence). This CDR3 spans 15 amino acids. V gave up 3 bases and J gave up 10 bases, with 21 bases separating them. The CDR3 nucleotides are TGTGCCAGTAGTATTTCCCCTCTAAGGGGTGGTACAGCTTTCTTT. Its protein is CASSISPLRGGTAFF.

The rearrangement uses TRBV28 and TRBJ1-2; possibly TRBD1 for D (6 bases). Deletions cut 2 bases from V and 0 bases from J, with 10 bases between. The germline V gene encodes CDR1 MDHEN and CDR2 SYDVKM. The CDR3 totals 15 residues. The DNA of the CDR3 is TGTGCCAGCAGTTTACGCCGACAGGCTAACTATGGCTACACCTTC. Its protein product is CASSLRRQANYGYTF.

The V call is TRBV18, the J call TRBJ1-6; D unclear. V gave up 2 bases and J gave up 8 bases, with 16 bases separating them. The CDR3 runs 16 residues. Germline V gene data show CDR1 as KGHSH and CDR2 as LQKENI. CDR3 nucleotides: TGTGCCAGCTCACCAAAAGTTCGGGGTGGATATTCACCCCTCCACTTT. Its protein is CASSPKVRGGYSPLHF.

The chain links TRBV6-6 to TRBJ1-6; 8 nucleotides align to TRBD1. V lost 4 bases to trimming and J lost 2 bases; unmatched junction nucleotides: 1. The CDR3 runs 15 residues. Germline V gene sequence: CDR1 MNHNY, CDR2 SVGAGI (reference sequence). In nucleotides, the CDR3 is TGTGCCAGCAGTTCGGACAGGGCCTATAATTCACCCCTCCACTTT. Its protein is CASSSDRAYNSPLHF.

The V gene is TRBV7-6, the J gene TRBJ2-1; TRBD1 might be the D (6 bases). Germline V CDR1 and CDR2: SGHVS, FNYEAQ. Trimming pared 4 bases from V and 8 bases from J, leaving 15 bases between. There are 14 residues in the CDR3. The CDR3 DNA is TGTGCCAGCAGCTCACCCCGCAGGGGCGATGAGCAGTTCTTC. It encodes CASSSPRRGDEQFF. Variable domain in full (rest from reference TRBV7-6 and TRBJ2-1): GAGVSQSPRYKVTKRGQDVALRCDPISGHVSLYWYRQALGQGPEFLTYFNYEAQQDKSGLPNDRFSAERPEGSISTLTIQRTEQRDSAMYRCASSSPRRGDEQFFGPGTRLTVL.

J is TRBJ2-5 and V is TRBV9; possibly TRBD1 for D (6 bases). Germline CDR1 and CDR2: SGDLS and YYNGEE. This CDR3 comprises 16 residues. Trimming shortened V by 4 bases and J by 5 bases, and 21 bases separated the two germline ends. For the CDR3, the DNA is TGTGCCAGCAGCCCCAGGGGTGGGGGCTCGGGGGAGACCCAGTACTTC. This gives the protein CASSPRGGGSGETQYF.